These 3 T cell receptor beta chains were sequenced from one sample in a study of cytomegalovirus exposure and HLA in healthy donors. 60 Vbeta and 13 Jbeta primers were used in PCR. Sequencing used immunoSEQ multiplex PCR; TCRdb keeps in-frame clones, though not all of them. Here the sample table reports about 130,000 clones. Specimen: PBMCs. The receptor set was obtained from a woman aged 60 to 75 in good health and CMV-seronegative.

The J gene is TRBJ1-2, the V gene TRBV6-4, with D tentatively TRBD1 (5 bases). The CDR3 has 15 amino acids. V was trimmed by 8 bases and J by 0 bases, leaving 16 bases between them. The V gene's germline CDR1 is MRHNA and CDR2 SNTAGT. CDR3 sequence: CASRPRTSANYGYTF. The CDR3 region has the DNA TGTGCCAGCCGACCGCGGACAAGTGCTAACTATGGCTACACCTTC.

CDR3: CAISERGSGASTDTQYF. In DNA, the CDR3 is TGTGCCATCAGTGAGAGGGGTTCAGGAGCTAGCACAGATACGCAGTATTTT. This rearrangement joins TRBV10-3 to TRBJ2-3; tentatively, D is TRBD1 (5 bases). V was pared by 2 bases and J by 0 bases, with 15 bases between. The CDR3 consists of 17 residues. Germline CDR1 and CDR2: ENHRY and SYGVKD.

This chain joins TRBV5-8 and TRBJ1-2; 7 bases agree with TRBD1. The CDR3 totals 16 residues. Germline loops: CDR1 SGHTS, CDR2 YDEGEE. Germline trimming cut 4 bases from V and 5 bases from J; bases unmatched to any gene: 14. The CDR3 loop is CASSRLQMGQMYGYTF. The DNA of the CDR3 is TGTGCCAGCAGCCGCTTACAAATGGGACAGATGTATGGCTACACCTTC.